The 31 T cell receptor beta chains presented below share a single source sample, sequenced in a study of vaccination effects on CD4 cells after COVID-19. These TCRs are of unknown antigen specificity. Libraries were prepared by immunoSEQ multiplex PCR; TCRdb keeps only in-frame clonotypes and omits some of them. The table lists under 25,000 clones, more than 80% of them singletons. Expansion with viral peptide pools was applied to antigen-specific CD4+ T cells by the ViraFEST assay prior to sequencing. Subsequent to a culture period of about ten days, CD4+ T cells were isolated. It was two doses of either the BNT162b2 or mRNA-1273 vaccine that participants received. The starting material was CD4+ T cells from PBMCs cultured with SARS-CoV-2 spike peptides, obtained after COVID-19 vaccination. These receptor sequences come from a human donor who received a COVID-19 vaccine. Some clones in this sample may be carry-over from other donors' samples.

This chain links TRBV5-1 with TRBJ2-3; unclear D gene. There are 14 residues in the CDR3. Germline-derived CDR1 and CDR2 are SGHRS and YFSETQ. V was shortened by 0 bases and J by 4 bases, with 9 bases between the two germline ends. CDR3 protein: CASSLELVADTQYF. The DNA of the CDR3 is TGCGCCAGCAGCTTGGAACTGGTAGCAGATACGCAGTATTTT.

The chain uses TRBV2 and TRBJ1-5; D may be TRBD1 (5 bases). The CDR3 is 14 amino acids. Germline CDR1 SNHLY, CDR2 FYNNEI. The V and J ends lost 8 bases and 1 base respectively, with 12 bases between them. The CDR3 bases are TGTGCCAGCGGCAGACAGCTAAGCAATCAGCCCCAGCATTTT. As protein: CASGRQLSNQPQHF.

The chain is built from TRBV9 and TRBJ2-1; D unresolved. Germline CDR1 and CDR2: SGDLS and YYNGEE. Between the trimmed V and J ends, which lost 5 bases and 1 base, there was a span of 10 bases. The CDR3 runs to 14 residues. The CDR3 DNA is TGTGCCAGCAGTCCAGGCGAGTCCTACAATGAGCAGTTCTTC. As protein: CASSPGESYNEQFF.

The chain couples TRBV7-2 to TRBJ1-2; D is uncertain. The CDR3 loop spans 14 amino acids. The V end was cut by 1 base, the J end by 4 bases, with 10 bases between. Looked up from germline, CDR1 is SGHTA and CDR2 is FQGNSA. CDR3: CASSLVSQAYGYTF. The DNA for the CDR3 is TGTGCCAGCAGCTTAGTTAGTCAGGCCTATGGCTACACCTTC.

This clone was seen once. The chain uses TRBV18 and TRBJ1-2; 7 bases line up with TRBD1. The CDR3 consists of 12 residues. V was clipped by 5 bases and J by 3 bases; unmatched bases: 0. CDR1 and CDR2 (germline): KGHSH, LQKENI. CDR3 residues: CASSGTDYGYTF. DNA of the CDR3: TGTGCCAGCTCAGGGACAGACTATGGCTACACCTTC.

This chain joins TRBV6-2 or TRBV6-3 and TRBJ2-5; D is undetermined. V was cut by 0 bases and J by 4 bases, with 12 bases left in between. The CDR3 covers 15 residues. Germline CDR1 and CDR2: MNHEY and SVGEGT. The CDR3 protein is CASSYSGSGGETQYF. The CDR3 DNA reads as TGTGCCAGCAGTTACTCCGGGTCGGGCGGAGAGACCCAGTACTTC.

The CDR3: CASRLEETQYF. CDR3 nucleotides: TGTGCCAGCAGGCTTGAAGAGACCCAGTACTTC. V is TRBV6-5 and J is TRBJ2-5; no definite D call. V lost 6 bases and J 3 bases, leaving 5 bases between the germline ends. Looked up from germline, CDR1 is MNHEY and CDR2 is SVGAGI. The CDR3 has 11 residues.

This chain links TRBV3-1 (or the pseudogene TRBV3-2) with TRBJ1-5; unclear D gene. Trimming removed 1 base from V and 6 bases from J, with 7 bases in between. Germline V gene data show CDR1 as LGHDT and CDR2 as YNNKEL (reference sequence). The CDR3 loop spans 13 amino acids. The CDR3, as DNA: TGTGCCAGCAGCCAAGGAAACTCTCAGCCCCAGCATTTT. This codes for CASSQGNSQPQHF.

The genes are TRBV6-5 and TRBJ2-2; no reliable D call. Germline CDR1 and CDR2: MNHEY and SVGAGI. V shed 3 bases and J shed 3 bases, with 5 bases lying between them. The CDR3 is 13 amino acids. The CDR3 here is CASSYRHTGELFF. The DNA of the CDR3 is TGTGCCAGCAGTTATAGACACACCGGGGAGCTGTTTTTT.

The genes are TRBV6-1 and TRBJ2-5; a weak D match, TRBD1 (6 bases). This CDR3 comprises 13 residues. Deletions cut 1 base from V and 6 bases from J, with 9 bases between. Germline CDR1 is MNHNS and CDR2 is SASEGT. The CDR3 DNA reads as TGTGCCAGCAGTGAAGACAGGGAGCAGACCCAGTACTTC. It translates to CASSEDREQTQYF.

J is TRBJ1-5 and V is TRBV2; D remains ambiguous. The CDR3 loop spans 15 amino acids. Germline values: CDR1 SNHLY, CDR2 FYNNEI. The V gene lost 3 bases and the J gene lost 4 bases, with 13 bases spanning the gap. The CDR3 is CASSEARRTNQPQHF. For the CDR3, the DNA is TGTGCCAGCAGTGAGGCCCGTCGGACGAATCAGCCCCAGCATTTT.

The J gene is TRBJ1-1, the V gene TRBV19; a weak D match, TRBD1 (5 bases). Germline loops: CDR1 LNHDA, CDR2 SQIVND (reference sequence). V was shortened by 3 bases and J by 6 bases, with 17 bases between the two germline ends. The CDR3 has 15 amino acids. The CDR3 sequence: CASSMGKGAGSEAFF. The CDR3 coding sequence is TGTGCCAGTAGTATGGGGAAAGGGGCTGGATCTGAAGCTTTCTTT.

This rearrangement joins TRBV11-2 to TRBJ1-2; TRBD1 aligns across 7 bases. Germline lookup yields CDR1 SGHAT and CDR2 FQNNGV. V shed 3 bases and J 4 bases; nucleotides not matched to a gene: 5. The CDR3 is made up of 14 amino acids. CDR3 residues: CASSFGAGGYGYTF. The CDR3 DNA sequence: TGTGCCAGCAGCTTTGGGGCAGGGGGCTATGGCTACACCTTC.

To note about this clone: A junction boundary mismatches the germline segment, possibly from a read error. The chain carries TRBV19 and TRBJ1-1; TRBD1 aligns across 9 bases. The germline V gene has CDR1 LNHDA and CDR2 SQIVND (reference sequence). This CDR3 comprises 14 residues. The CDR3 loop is CASNKRTGVFERLF. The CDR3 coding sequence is TGTGCCAGTAACAAAAGGACAGGGGTCTTTGAGCGCCTCTTT.

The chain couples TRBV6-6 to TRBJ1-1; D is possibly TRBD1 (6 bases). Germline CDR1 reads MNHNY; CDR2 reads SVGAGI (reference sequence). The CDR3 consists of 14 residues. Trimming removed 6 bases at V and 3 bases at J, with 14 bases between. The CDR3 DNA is TGTGCCAGCAGGCAACAGGGAGTAGACACTGAAGCTTTCTTT. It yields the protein CASRQQGVDTEAFF.

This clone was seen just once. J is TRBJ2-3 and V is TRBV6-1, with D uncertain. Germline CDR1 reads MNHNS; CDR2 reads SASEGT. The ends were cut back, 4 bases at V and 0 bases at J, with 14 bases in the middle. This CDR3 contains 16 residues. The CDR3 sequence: CASSAVGYPSTDTQYF. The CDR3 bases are TGTGCCAGCAGTGCCGTCGGCTACCCTAGCACAGATACGCAGTATTTT.

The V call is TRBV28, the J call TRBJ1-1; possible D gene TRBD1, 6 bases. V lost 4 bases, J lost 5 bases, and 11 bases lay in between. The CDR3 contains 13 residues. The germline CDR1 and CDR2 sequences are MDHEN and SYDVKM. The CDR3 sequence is CASSSQGRTEAFF. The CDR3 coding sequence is TGTGCCAGCAGTTCTCAGGGGAGGACTGAAGCTTTCTTT.

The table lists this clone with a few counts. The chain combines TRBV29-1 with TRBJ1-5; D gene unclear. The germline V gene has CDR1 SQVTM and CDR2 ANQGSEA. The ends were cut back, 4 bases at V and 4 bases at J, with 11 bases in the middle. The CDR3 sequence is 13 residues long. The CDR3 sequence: CSVAWGGNQPQHF. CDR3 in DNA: TGCAGCGTTGCTTGGGGTGGGAATCAGCCCCAGCATTTT.

The CDR3 nucleotides are TGTGCCAGCCGCCGCCCAGGGACAGGGGGCGAAGATACGCAGTATTTT. Amino acids: CASRRPGTGGEDTQYF. V is TRBV27 and J is TRBJ2-3, with 12 bases identical to TRBD1. Trimming took 8 bases from V and 5 from J; bases not matched to a gene: 11. CDR3 length equals 16 residues. CDR1 MNHEY and CDR2 SMNVEV come from the germline V gene (reference sequence).

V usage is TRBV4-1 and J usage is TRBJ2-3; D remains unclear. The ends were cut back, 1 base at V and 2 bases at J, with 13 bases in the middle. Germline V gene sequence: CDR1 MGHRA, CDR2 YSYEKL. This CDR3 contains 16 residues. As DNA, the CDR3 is TGCGCCAGCAGCCAAGCTGGTGCGGCTTTCACAGATACGCAGTATTTT. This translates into CASSQAGAAFTDTQYF.

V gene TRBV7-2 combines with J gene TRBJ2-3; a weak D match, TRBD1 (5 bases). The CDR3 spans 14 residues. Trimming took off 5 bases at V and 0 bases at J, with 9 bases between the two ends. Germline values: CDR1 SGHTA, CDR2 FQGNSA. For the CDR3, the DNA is TGTGCCAGCAGCCCAGGGATGAGCACAGATACGCAGTATTTT. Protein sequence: CASSPGMSTDTQYF.

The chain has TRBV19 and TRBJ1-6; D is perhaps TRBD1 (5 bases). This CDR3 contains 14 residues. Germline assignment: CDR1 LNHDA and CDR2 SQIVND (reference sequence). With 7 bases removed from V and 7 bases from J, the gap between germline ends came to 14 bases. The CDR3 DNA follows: TGTGCCAGTACGTCAGGGCGTCTAAATTCACCCCTCCACTTT. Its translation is CASTSGRLNSPLHF.

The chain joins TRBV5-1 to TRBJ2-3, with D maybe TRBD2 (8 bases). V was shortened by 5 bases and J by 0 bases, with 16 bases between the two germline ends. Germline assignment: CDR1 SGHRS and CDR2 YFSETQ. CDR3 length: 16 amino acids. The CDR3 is CASRRGDSPSTDTQYF. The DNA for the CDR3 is TGCGCCAGCAGGCGGGGGGACAGTCCTAGCACAGATACGCAGTATTTT.

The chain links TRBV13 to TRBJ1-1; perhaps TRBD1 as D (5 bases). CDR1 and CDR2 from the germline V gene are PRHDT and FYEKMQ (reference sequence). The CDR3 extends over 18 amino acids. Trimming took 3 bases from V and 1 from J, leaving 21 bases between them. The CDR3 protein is CASSFGDPGRGANTEAFF. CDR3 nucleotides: TGTGCCAGCAGCTTCGGGGATCCAGGGAGAGGGGCGAACACTGAAGCTTTCTTT.

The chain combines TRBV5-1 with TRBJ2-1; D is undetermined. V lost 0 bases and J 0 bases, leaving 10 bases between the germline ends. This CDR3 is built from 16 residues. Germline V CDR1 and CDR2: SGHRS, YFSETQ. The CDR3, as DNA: TGCGCCAGCAGCTTGGCCGGAGATAGCTCCTACAATGAGCAGTTCTTC. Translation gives CASSLAGDSSYNEQFF.

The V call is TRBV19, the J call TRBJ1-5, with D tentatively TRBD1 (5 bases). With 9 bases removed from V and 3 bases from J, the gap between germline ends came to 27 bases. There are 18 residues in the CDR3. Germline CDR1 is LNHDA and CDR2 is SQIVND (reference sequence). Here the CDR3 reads CASTEPGRSIPYNQPQHF. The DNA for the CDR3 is TGTGCCAGCACCGAGCCGGGACGGTCAATCCCGTACAATCAGCCCCAGCATTTT. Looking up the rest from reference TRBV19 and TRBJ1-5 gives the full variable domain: DGGITQSPKYLFRKEGQNVTLSCEQNLNHDAMYWYRQDPGQGLRLIYYSQIVNDFQKGDIAEGYSVSREKKESFPLTVTSAQKNPTAFYLCASTEPGRSIPYNQPQHFGDGTRLSIL.

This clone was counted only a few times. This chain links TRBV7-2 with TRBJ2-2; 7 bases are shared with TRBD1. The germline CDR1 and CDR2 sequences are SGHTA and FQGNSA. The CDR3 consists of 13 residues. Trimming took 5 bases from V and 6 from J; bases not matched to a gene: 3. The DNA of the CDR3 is TGTGCCAGCAGCGCGACAGGGTCCGGGGAGCTGTTTTTT. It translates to CASSATGSGELFF.

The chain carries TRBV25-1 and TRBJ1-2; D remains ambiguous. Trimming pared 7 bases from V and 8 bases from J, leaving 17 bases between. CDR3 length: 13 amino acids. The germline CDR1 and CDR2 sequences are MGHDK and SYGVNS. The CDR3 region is CASKTQNGPGYTF. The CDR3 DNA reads TGTGCCAGCAAAACCCAGAACGGACCGGGCTACACCTTC.

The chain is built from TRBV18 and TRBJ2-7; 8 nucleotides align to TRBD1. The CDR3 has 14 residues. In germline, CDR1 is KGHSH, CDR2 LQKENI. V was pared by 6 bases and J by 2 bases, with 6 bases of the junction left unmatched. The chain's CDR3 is CASSPRQGTYEQYV. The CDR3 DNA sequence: TGTGCCAGCTCCCCTCGACAGGGGACCTACGAGCAGTACGTC.

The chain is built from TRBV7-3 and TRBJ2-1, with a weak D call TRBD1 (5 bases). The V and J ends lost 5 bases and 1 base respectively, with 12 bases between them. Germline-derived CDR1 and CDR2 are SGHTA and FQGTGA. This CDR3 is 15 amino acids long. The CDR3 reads CASSPLRGSYNEQFF. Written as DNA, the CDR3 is TGTGCCAGCAGCCCACTAAGGGGTTCCTACAATGAGCAGTTCTTC.

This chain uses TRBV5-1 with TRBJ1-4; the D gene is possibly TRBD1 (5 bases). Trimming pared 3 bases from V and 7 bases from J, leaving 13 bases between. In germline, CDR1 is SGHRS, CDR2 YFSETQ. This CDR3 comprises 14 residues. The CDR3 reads CASSSTGTLEKLFF. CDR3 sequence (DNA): TGCGCCAGCAGCTCCACAGGTACGCTTGAAAAACTGTTTTTT.